The text below deals with one T cell receptor (beta chain). The antigen remains unidentified. Germline V CDR1 and CDR2: SGHVS, FNYEAQ. The CDR3 loop spans 15 amino acids. With 5 bases removed from V and 0 bases from J, the gap between germline ends came to 11 bases. The data originate from a study of T cell responses to AZD1222 COVID-19 vaccine. The wider study: Recipients boosted at about 4 weeks or about 12 weeks are pooled. Study findings and constraints: Reports say nearly half of spike-specific TCRs go after unmutated variant regions. In all cases, repertoires were sampled only after the peak T cell response.

Data came from immunoSEQ multiplex PCR; TCRdb stores just in-frame clones and leaves some out. The table records about 130,000 clones, about 93% of them present only once. This chain connects TRBV7-6 to TRBJ1-3; a possible D gene is TRBD1 (5 bases). The source of this sequence is an adult in good health. The material was peripheral blood, obtained on day 0 of AZD1222 vaccination. CDR3 residues: CASSRGPISGNTIYF. CDR3 nucleotides: TGTGCCAGCAGCCGGGGCCCGATCTCTGGAAACACCATATATTTT.